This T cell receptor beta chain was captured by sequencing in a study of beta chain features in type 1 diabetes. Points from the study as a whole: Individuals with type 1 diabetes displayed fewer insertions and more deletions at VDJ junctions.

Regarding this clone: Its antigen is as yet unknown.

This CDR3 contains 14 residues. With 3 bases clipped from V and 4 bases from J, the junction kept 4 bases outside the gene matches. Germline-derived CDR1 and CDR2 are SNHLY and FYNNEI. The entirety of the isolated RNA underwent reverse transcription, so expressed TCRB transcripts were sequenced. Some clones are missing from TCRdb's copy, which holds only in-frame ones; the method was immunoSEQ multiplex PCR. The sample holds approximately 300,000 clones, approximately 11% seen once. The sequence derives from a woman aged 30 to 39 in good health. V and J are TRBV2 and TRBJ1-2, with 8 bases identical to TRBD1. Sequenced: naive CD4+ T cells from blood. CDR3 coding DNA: TGTGCCAGCAGTGAGCGGACAGGGTCCTATGGCTACACCTTC. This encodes CASSERTGSYGYTF.